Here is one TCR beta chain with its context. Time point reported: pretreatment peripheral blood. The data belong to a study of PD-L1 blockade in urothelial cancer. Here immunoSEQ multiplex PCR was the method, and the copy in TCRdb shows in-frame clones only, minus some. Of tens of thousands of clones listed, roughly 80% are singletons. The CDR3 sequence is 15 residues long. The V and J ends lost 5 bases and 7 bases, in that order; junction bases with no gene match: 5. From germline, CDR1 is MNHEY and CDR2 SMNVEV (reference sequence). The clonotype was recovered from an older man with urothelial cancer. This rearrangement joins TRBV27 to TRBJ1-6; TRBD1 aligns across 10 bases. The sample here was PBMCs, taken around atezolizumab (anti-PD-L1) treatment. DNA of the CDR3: TGTGCCAGCAGTCCGTCGGACAGGGGGAATTCACCCCTCCACTTT. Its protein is CASSPSDRGNSPLHF.